This TCR beta chain was identified during a study of identical twins. Study conclusions and caveats: The more abundant beta clonotypes in cord blood had fewer insertions, and memory repertoires did not show this.

MiXCR was run by TCRdb on the 5' RACE reads, yielding one entry per CDR3 protein. The sample consists of about 730,000 distinct CDR3 sequences, about 20% of them appearing once. This clonotype was observed a handful of times. The antigen is unknown. All donors comprised healthy Caucasians. These same records also appear under a second study, on T cells expressing NK-cell markers. That study adds: From sorted CD3+CD56+NKG2C+, CD3+CD56+NKG2C- and CD3+CD56-NKG2C+ T cells came the TCR beta repertoires. There remained a lack of clarity about HCMV specificity of expanded NKG2C+ T cell clones.

This sequence originates from a woman aged 18-29 years in good health. Sequencing was done on a sample of PBMCs.

CDR3 sequence reads: CSARTSGMFEQYF. CDR3 DNA: TGCAGTGCTAGGACTAGCGGGATGTTCGAGCAGTACTTC. The chain uses TRBV20-1 and TRBJ2-7; 11 bases align to TRBD2. Germline V gene data show CDR1 as DFQATT and CDR2 as SNEGSKA (reference sequence). J was trimmed by 6 bases and V by 3 bases; bases with no gene match: 4. The CDR3 covers 13 residues.